This T cell receptor (beta chain) was recovered during a study of blood T cell repertoires in COVID-19. Study summary: The United States, Italy and Spain supplied acute and convalescent COVID-19 samples. T cells, B-cell-depleted T cells, or PBMCs supplied cDNA or gDNA.

In the original processing: The assay estimated nucleated cells by amplifying reference gene primers. The data were produced by immunoSEQ multiplex PCR, yet TCRdb's version contains in-frame clones alone and is incomplete. V and J calls and clone size come straight from that table; D and trimming were deduced from the DNA. The profile shows 70,000 to 95,000 clones, approximately 90% of them singletons. Germline V gene sequence: CDR1 WSHSY, CDR2 SAAADI. This CDR3 has 15 amino acids. The ends lost 7 bases at V and 7 bases at J; junction bases unmatched: 11. The specimen sequenced was peripheral blood. This receptor was obtained from a man aged 50-60 years with COVID-19, enrolled during active disease. The chain recombines TRBV10-2 with TRBJ2-7, with 12 bases lining up with TRBD1. CDR3 nucleotides: TGCGCCAGCACCGGGACAGGGGGCGGGGGGCGAGAGCAGTACTTC. Its translation: CASTGTGGGGREQYF.